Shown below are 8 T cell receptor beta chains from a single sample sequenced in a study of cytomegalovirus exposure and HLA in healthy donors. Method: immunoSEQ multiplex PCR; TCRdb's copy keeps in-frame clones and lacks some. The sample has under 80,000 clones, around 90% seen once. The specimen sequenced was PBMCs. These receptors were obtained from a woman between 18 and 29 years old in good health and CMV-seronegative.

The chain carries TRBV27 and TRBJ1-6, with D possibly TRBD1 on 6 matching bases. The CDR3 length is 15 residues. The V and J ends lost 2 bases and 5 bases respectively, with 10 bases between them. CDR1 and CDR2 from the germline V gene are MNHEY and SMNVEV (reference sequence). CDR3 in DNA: TGTGCCAGCAGTTTACTGGGGGCGGATAATTCACCCCTCCACTTT. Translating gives CASSLLGADNSPLHF.

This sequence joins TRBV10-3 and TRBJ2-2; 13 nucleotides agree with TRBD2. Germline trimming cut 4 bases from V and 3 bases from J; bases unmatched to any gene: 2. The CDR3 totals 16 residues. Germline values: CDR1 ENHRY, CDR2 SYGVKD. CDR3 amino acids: CAISAGLAGDTGELFF. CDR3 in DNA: TGTGCCATCAGTGCTGGACTAGCGGGAGACACCGGGGAGCTGTTTTTT.

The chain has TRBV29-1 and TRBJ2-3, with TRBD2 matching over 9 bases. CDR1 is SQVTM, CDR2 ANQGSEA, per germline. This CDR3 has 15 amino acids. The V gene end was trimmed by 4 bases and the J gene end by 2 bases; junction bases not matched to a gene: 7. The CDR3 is CSVALAGATTDTQYF. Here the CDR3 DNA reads TGCAGCGTTGCTTTAGCGGGAGCGACCACAGATACGCAGTATTTT.

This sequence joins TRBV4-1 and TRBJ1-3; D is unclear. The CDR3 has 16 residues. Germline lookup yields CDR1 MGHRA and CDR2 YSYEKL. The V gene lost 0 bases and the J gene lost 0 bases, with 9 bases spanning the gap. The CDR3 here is CASSQDPAGSGNTIYF. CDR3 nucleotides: TGCGCCAGCAGCCAAGATCCCGCGGGCTCTGGAAACACCATATATTTT.

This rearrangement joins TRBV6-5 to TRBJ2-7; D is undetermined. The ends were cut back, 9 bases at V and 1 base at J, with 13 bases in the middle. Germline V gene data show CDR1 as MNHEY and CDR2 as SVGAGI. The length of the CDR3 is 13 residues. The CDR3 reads CASLKRVSYEQYF. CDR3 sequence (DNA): TGTGCCAGTCTAAAACGAGTGTCCTACGAGCAGTACTTC.

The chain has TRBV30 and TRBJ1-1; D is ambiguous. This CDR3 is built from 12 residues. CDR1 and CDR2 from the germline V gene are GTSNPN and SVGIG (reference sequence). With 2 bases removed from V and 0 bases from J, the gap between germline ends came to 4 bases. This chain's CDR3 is CAWSNMNTEAFF. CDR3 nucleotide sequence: TGTGCCTGGAGTAACATGAACACTGAAGCTTTCTTT.

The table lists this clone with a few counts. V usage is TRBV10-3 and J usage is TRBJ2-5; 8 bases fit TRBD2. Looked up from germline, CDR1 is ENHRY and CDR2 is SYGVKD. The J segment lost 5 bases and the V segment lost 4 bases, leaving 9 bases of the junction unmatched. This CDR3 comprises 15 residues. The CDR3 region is CAISANGGAGETQYF. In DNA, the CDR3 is TGTGCCATCAGTGCCAACGGGGGGGCCGGGGAGACCCAGTACTTC.

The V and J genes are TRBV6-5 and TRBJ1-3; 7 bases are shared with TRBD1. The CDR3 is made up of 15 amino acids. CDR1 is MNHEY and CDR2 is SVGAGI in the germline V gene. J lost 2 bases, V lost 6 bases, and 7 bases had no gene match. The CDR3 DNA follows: TGTGCCAGCAGCCGTTCGACAGGGACTGGAAACACCATATATTTT. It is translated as CASSRSTGTGNTIYF.